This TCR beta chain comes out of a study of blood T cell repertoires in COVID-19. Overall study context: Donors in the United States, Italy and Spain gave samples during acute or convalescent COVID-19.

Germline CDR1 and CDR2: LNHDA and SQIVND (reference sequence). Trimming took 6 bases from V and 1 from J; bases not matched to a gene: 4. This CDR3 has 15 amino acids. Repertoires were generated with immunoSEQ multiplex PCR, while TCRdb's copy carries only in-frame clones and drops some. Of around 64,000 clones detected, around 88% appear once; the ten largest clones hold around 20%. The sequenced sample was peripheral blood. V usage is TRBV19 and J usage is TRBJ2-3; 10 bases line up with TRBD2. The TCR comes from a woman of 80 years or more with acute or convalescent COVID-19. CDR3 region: CASSPTSGGTDTQYF. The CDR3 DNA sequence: TGTGCCAGTAGCCCCACTAGCGGGGGCACAGATACGCAGTATTTT.